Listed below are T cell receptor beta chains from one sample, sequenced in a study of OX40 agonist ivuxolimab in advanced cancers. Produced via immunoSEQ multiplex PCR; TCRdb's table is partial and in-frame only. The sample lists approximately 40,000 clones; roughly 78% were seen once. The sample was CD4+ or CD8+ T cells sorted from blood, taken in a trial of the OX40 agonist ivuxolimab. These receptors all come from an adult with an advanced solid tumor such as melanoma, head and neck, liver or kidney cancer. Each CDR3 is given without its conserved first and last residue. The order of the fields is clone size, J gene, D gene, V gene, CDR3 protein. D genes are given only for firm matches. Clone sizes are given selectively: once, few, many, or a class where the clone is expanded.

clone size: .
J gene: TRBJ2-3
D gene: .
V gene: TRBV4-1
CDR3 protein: ASSIEWGATSSTDTQY

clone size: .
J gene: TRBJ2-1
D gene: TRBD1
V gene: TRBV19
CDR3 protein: ASRNTGVNEQF

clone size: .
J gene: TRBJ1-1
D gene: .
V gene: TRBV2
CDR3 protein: ASSLGQNTEAF

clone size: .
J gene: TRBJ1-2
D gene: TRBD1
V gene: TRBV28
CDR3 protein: ASSWGQNHGYT

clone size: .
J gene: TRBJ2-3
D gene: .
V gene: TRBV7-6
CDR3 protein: ASRAGGTDTQY

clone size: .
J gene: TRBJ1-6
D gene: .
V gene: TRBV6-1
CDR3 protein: AYRGEGESSPLH

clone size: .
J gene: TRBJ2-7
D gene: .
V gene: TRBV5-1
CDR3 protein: ASSLGLDTYEQY

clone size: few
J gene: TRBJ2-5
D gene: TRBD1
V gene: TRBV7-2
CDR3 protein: ASSTQGALETQY

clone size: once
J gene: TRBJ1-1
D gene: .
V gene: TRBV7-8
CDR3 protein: ASSLRVITEAF

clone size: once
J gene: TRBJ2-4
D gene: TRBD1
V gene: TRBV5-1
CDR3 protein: ASSLQGDGGNIQY

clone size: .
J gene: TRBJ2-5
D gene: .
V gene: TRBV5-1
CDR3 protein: ASSRSLGGRQETQY

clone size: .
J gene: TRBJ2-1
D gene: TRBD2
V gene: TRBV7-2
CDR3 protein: ASSSLAGTDNEQF

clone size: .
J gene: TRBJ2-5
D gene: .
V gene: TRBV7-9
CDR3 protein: ASSHMRREETQY

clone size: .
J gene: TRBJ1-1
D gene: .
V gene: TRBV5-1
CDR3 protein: ASSLARGPAGTEAF

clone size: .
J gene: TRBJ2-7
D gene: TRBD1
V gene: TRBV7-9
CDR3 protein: ASSLVGGRRDEQY

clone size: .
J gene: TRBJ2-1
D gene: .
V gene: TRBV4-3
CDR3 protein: ASSRWGSYNEQF

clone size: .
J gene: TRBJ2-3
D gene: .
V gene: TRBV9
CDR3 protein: ASSVVHGRSTDTQY

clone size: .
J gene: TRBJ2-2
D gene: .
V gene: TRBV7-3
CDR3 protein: ASSLSYTGELF

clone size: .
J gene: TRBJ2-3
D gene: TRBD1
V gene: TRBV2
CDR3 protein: ASDFQGAGDTQY

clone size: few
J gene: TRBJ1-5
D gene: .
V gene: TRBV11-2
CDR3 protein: ASSLSRSQPQH

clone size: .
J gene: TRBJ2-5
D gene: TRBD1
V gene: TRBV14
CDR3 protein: ASSQDSRWTGEYQETQY

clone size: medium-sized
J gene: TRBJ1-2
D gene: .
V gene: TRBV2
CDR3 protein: ASSEYRGYT

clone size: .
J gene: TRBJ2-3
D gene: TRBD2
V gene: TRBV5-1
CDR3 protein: ASSLFGSGGTDTQY

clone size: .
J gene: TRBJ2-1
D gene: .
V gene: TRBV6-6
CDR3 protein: ASSFGGGSTNEQF

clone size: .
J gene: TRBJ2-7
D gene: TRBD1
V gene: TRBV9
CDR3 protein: ASSIAWDSSYEQY

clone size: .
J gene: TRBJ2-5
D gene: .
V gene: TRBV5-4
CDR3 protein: ASSLQGKETQY

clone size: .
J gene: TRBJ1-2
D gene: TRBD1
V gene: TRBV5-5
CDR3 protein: ASSAATRGNYGYT

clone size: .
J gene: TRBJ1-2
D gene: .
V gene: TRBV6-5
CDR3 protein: ASSWSGNYGYT

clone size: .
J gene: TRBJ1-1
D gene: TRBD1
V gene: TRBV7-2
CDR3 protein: ASSRRQGLNTEAF

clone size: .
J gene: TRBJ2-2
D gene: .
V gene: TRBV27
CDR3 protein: ASSPRTSGLSRELF

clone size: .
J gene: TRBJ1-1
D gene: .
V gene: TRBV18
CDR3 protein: ASSPGRTEAF

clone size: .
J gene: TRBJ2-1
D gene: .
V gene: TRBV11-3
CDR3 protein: ASSPGYAAREGEQF

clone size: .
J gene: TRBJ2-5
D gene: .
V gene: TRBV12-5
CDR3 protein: ASGLRQGLETQY

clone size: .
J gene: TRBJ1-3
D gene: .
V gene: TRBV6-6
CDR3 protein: ASHSRGNTIY

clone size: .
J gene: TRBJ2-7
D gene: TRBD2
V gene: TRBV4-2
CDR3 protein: ASSQLGLAAGHEQY

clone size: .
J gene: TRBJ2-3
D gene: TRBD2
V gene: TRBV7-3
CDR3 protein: ASSLTPAGGPGNTQY

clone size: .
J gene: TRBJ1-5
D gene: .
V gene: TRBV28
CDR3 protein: ASGSRGSSNQPQH

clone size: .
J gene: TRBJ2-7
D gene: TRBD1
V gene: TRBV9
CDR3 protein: ASSLGQVTLEQY

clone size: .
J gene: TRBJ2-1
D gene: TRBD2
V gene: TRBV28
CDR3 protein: ASSPPGAAGNEQF

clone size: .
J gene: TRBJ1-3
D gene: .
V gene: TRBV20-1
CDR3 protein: SARHGNTIY

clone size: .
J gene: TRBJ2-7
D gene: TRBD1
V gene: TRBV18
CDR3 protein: ASSPGTGGAYEQY